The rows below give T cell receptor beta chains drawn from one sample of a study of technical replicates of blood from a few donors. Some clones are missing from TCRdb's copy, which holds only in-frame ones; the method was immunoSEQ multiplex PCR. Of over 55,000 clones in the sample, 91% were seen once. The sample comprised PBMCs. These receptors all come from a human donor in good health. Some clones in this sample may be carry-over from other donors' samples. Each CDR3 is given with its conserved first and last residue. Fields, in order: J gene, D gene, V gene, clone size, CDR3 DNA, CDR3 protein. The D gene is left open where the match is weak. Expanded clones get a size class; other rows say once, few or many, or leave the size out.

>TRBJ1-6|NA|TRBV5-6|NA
TGTGCCAGCAGCTTGGCGGGGAAGAACAATTCACCCCTCCACTTT
CASSLAGKNNSPLHF
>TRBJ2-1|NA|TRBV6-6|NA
TGTGCCAGCAGTTACTCGAGCACCCTATACAATGAGCAGTTCTTC
CASSYSSTLYNEQFF
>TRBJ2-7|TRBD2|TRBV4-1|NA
TGCGCCAGCAGCCAAGATGGGGGACTAGCGGGTTTGGACCCCTACGAGCAGTACTTC
CASSQDGGLAGLDPYEQYF
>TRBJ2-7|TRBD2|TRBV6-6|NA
TGTGCCAGCAGAGGCGGGGGGGCGGACGAGCAGTACTTC
CASRGGGADEQYF
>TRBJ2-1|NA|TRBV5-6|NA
TGTGCCAGCAGCGAGGACAGTTCTCCGAGCTCCTACAATGAGCAGTTCTTC
CASSEDSSPSSYNEQFF
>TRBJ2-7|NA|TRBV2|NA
TGTGCCAGCAGCTCTAGCTCCTACGAGCAGTACTTC
CASSSSSYEQYF
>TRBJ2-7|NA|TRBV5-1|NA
TGCGCCAGCGGCCATGAATCATCCTACGAGCAGTACTTC
CASGHESSYEQYF
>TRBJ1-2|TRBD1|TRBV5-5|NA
TGTGCCAGCAGCTTGGAGGACAGGGGAGCGGGGGGCTACACCTTC
CASSLEDRGAGGYTF
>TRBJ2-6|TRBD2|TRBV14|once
TGTGCCAGCAGCCAAGATGGGAGGGCTGGGGCCAACGTCCTGGCTTTC
CASSQDGRAGANVLAF
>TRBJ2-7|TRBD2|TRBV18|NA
TGTGCCAGCTCGCTGACTAGCGGTGGCTACGAGCAGTACTTC
CASSLTSGGYEQYF
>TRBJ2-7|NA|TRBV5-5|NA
TGTGCCAGCAGCAACAGGGAGGGCGAGCAGTACTTC
CASSNREGEQYF
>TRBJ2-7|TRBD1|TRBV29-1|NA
TGCAGCGTGGGGACAGGGGGTTTTTCCTACGAGCAGTACTTC
CSVGTGGFSYEQYF
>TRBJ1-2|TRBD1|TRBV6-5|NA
TGTGCCAGCAGTTCCCCCATAGGGGGCGGCTATGGCTACACCTTC
CASSSPIGGGYGYTF
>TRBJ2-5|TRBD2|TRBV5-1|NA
TGCGCCAGCAGCTTGGCTAGCGGGAGCGAGACCCAGTACTTC
CASSLASGSETQYF
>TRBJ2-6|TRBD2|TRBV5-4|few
TGTGCCAGCAGCTTGAGTCTAGCGGGAGCCGGGGCCAACGTCCTGACTTTC
CASSLSLAGAGANVLTF
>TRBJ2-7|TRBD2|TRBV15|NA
TGTGCCACCAGCAGAGTCGAAAGCGGGGGGCTTTACGAGCAGTACTTC
CATSRVESGGLYEQYF
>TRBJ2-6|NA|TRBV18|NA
TGTGCCAGCCCAAGGGCAGGGGTCTCCTCTGGGGCCAACGTCCTGACTTTC
CASPRAGVSSGANVLTF
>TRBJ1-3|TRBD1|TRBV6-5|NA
TGTGCCAGCAGTTACTCGGCAGGGGGACTTGGAAACACCATATATTTT
CASSYSAGGLGNTIYF
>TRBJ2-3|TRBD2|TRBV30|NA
TGTGCCTGGAGTACTCCTTCTAGCGGATCTAGCACAGATACGCAGTATTTT
CAWSTPSSGSSTDTQYF
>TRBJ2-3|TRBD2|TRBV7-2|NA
TGTGCCAGCAGCTCACTAGCGGGAGCTCCAGATACGCAGTATTTT
CASSSLAGAPDTQYF
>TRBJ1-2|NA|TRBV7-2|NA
TGTGCCAGCAGCTTATTTGGGGGCCTCTCCTATGGCTACACCTTC
CASSLFGGLSYGYTF
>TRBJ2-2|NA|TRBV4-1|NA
TGCGCCAGCAGCCAAGTTCGGACAATTCGCACCGGGGAGCTGTTTTTT
CASSQVRTIRTGELFF
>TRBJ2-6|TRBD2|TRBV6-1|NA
TGTGCCAGCAGTGGACTAGCGGGGGCTAGGTCTGGGGCCAACGTCCTGACTTTC
CASSGLAGARSGANVLTF